Listed here are 2 T cell receptor beta chains from one sample, sequenced in a study of blood T cell repertoires in COVID-19. The protocol was immunoSEQ multiplex PCR, while the TCRdb copy is restricted to in-frame clones and leaves out a portion. The data contain under 400,000 clones, 70% to 90% of them singletons. Sequencing used PBMCs or T cells enriched from blood (not recorded which). The receptors originated from a man aged 40-50 years in a cohort exposed to, infected with or recovered from COVID-19 (not recorded which).

The rearrangement links TRBV27 to TRBJ2-3; D might be TRBD1 (6 bases). This CDR3 region has 14 residues. V lost 6 bases and J lost 4, with 14 bases in between. CDR1 is MNHEY, CDR2 SMNVEV, per germline (reference sequence). In DNA form, the CDR3 reads TGTGCCAGCAGACAGGGATCTAGGGCAGATACGCAGTATTTT. This encodes CASRQGSRADTQYF.

The chain carries TRBV10-1 and TRBJ2-7; 9 positions match TRBD2. Per the germline V gene, CDR1 is WNHNN and CDR2 is SYGVQD (reference sequence). Trimming removed 0 bases from V and 2 bases from J; junction bases left unmatched: 5. The CDR3 totals 16 residues. CDR3 sequence: CASSESAASGAYEQYF. CDR3 in DNA: TGCGCCAGCAGTGAGTCGGCGGCTAGCGGGGCCTACGAGCAGTACTTC.